This entry concerns a single TCR beta chain. The antigen is not known. These data originate in a study of beta chain features in type 1 diabetes. Broader study findings: Overrepresentation of cells with high TCR expression could result from cDNA sequencing. Researchers caution that PCR might favor shorter templates, equally among patients and controls.

Purity of each sorted population was above 98%. Expressed TCRB transcripts were sequenced because the entire RNA isolate underwent reverse transcription. Naive, central memory and regulatory T cell samples yielded about 3.9 million reads on average. This table comes from immunoSEQ multiplex PCR, and its TCRdb copy is limited to in-frame clones, with some not included. This table has 220,000 or so clones, 68% appearing once. The sequence was collected from a man between 25 and 39 years old in good health. Sample: naive CD4+ T cells from blood.

CDR3 sequence (DNA): TGTGCCAGCAGTTTCCATAACGGGAGAAGCTATGAGCAGTTCTTC. Translated: CASSFHNGRSYEQFF. The genes are TRBV27 and TRBJ2-1; weak D call: TRBD2 (6 bases). Looked up from germline, CDR1 is MNHEY and CDR2 is SMNVEV (reference sequence). The CDR3 runs to 15 residues. Trimming cost V 3 bases and J 8 bases, with 17 bases left between them.